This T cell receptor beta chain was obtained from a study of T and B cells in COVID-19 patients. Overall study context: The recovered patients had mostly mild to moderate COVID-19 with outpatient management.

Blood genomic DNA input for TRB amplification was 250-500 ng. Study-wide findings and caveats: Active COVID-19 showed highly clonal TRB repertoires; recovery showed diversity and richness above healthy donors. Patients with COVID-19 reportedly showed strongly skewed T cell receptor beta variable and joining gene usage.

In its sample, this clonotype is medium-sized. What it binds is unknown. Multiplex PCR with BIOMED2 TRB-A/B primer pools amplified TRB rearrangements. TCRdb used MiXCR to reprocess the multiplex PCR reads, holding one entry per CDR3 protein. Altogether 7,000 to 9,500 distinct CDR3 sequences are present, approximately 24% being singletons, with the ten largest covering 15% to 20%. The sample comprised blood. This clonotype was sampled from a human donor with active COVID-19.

For the CDR3, the DNA is TGTGCCAGCTCACCTGACAGCTCCTACGAGCAGTACTTC. It translates to CASSPDSSYEQYF. J is TRBJ2-7 and V is TRBV11-1; D possibly corresponds to TRBD1 (5 bases). Germline-derived CDR1 and CDR2 are SGHAT and FQDESV (reference sequence). V was trimmed by 8 bases and J by 0 bases, leaving 11 bases between them. The CDR3 is made up of 13 amino acids.